The next 9 T cell receptor beta chains were all read from a single sample in a study of regulatory T cells in long-lasting Graves disease. The TCR beta library used iRepertoire HTBI primers with Arm-PCR amplification of CDR3. MiXCR was run by TCRdb on the multiplex PCR reads, yielding one entry per CDR3 protein. The top ten hold under 9% of the sample, which has 450,000 or so distinct CDR3 sequences, less than 25% seen once. Time point here: persistent/refractory GD, antithyroid drugs over 5 years with positive TRAb. Extracted PBMC RNA gave rise to the TCR library. The sample was peripheral blood mononuclear cells (PBMCs), taken when the disease was refractory, from a patient treated with antithyroid drugs. The receptors here all came from a female donor with Graves disease.

In regard to this clonotype: A clone one base away is much larger, so this may be a read error. The gene calls are TRBV3-1 and TRBJ2-7; tentatively, D is TRBD2 (6 bases). The CDR3 covers 12 residues. Germline assignment: CDR1 LGHDT and CDR2 YNNKEL (reference sequence). The CDR3 DNA reads as TGTGCCGGCAGCCAGCCTGCGGGGGAGCAGTACTTC. Translation: CAGSQPAGEQYF.

The chain uses TRBV4-1 and TRBJ2-4; 7 bases line up with TRBD1. The V gene's germline CDR1 is MGHRA and CDR2 YSYEKL. This CDR3 region has 15 residues. Unmatched junction bases numbered 9, after V lost 4 bases and J lost 6 bases. The CDR3 loop is CASSLLGTAPNIQYF. The DNA for the CDR3 is TGCGCCAGCAGCCTCCTAGGGACAGCGCCAAACATTCAGTACTTC.

This clonotype was recorded a few times. This chain joins TRBV19 and TRBJ1-2; D perhaps matches TRBD1 (5 bases). The germline gives CDR1 LNHDA, CDR2 SQIVND (reference sequence). The V gene lost 1 base and the J gene lost 2 bases, with 11 bases spanning the gap. The CDR3 sequence is 15 residues long. CDR3 amino acids: CASSIVRGSNYGYTF. CDR3 sequence (DNA): TGTGCCAGTAGTATAGTTCGGGGGTCGAACTATGGCTACACCTTC.

In its sample, this clonotype was seen many times. V is TRBV6-1 and J is TRBJ1-1, with unresolved D. Germline CDR1 is MNHNS and CDR2 is SASEGT. The CDR3 is made up of 13 amino acids. The V and J ends lost 6 bases and 4 bases respectively, with 12 bases between them. The DNA for the CDR3 is TGTGCCAGCAGGACCGGGCGGGGCACTGAAGCTTTCTTT. Translating it yields CASRTGRGTEAFF.

This clonotype showed up many times. This rearrangement joins TRBV2 to TRBJ2-7; perhaps TRBD2 as D (5 bases). CDR1 is SNHLY, CDR2 FYNNEI, per germline. This CDR3 has 10 residues. Deletions cut 6 bases from V and 5 bases from J, with 5 bases between. CDR3 amino acids: CASRTNEQYF. CDR3 nucleotides: TGTGCCAGCAGGACTAACGAGCAGTACTTC. Supplemented by reference TRBV2 and TRBJ2-7, the full variable domain reads EPEVTQTPSHQVTQMGQEVILRCVPISNHLYFYWYRQILGQKVEFLVSFYNNEISEKSEIFDDQFSVERPDGSNFTLKIRSTKLEDSAMYFCASRTNEQYFGPGTRLTVT.

The table lists this clonotype with many counts. The V call is TRBV27, the J call TRBJ2-7, with D unresolved. This CDR3 has 13 residues. Trimming removed 3 bases at V and 3 bases at J, with 9 bases between. In germline, CDR1 is MNHEY, CDR2 SMNVEV (reference sequence). The CDR3, as DNA: TGTGCCAGCAGTTTCGGCCATCGCTACGAGCAGTACTTC. Its translation is CASSFGHRYEQYF.

The CDR3 DNA is TGCAGCGTACCAGGCATGAACACTGAAGCTTTCTTT. It translates to CSVPGMNTEAFF. This rearrangement joins TRBV29-1 to TRBJ1-1; D gene ambiguous. The CDR3 runs 12 residues. Trimming removed 6 bases from V and 0 bases from J, with 8 bases in between. The germline CDR1 and CDR2 sequences are SQVTM and ANQGSEA.

This clonotype appeared many times. The CDR3 is CASSLFMPGQGYGYTF. CDR3 in DNA: TGTGCCAGCAGCTTATTCATGCCGGGACAGGGCTATGGCTACACCTTC. The chain links TRBV7-9 to TRBJ1-2; the match to TRBD1 covers 9 bases. V shed 2 bases, J shed 4 bases, and the junction held 8 bases outside the gene matches. The V gene's germline CDR1 is SEHNR and CDR2 FQNEAQ (reference sequence). CDR3 length: 16 residues.

This chain connects TRBV5-1 to TRBJ2-7, with D unresolved. CDR1 and CDR2 (germline): SGHRS, YFSETQ. CDR3 length: 16 residues. V was clipped by 2 bases and J by 7 bases, with 22 bases between them. CDR3 in DNA: TGCGCCAGCAGCTTTTCTGAGGCATCCTACCCGGAAGAGCAGTACTTC. Encoded protein: CASSFSEASYPEEQYF.